The source of this TCR beta chain is a study of cytotoxic CD8 clonotypes in ibrutinib-treated CLL. Across the whole study: The study included roughly 10 relapsed/refractory and roughly 16 treatment-naive patients; roughly 17 had IGHV unmutated disease.

The data were produced by immunoSEQ multiplex PCR, yet TCRdb's version contains in-frame clones alone and is incomplete. In the table there are hundreds of thousands of clones, approximately 75% of which are singletons. About this clone: The sample holds other DNA sequences that translate to the same CDR3.

The CDR3 has 15 amino acids. Germline-derived CDR1 and CDR2 are MNHNS and SASEGT. The V and J ends lost 2 bases and 2 bases, in that order; junction bases with no gene match: 0. This TCR came from a human donor with chronic lymphocytic leukemia. Sequencing was performed on PBMCs, taken after 12 months of ibrutinib treatment. The J gene is TRBJ2-5, the V gene TRBV6-1, with TRBD2 matching over 12 bases. The CDR3 reads CASSELAGGQETQYF. The CDR3 DNA reads TGTGCCAGCAGTGAACTAGCGGGAGGGCAAGAGACCCAGTACTTC.